Presented here are 27 T cell receptor beta chains from one specimen sequenced in a study of blood T cell repertoires in COVID-19. Method: immunoSEQ multiplex PCR; TCRdb's copy keeps in-frame clones and lacks some. The sample contains about 430,000 clones, 85% to 90% of which appear only once. Sequencing used peripheral blood. The receptors were gathered from a man between 18 and 29 years old with COVID-19, enrolled during active disease.

The rearrangement links TRBV19 to TRBJ2-7, with a weak D call TRBD2 (6 bases). Looked up from germline, CDR1 is LNHDA and CDR2 is SQIVND (reference sequence). The V end lost 5 bases, the J end lost 3 bases, and 14 bases lay between the germline ends. The CDR3 contains 14 residues. The CDR3 loop reads CASSPGGEIYEQYF. DNA of the CDR3: TGTGCCAGTAGTCCCGGAGGGGAGATCTACGAGCAGTACTTC.

The chain recombines TRBV7-9 with TRBJ2-1; TRBD2 matches 8 bases. CDR1 and CDR2 (germline): SEHNR, FQNEAQ (reference sequence). This CDR3 has 15 amino acids. V lost 3 bases to trimming and J lost 5 bases; unmatched junction nucleotides: 6. CDR3 region: CASSFGLALNNEQFF. DNA of the CDR3: TGTGCCAGCAGCTTCGGACTAGCACTCAACAATGAGCAGTTCTTC. The variable domain in full, with the rest retrieved from reference TRBV7-9 and TRBJ2-1, is DTGVSQNPRHKITKRGQNVTFRCDPISEHNRLYWYRQTLGQGPEFLTYFQNEAQLEKSRLLSDRFSAERPKGSFSTLEIQRTEQGDSAMYLCASSFGLALNNEQFFGPGTRLTVL.

This chain's CDR3 is CASSHPDPSYGGTEAFF. As DNA, the CDR3 is TGTGCCAGCAGCCACCCAGATCCCTCCTACGGGGGCACTGAAGCTTTCTTT. This rearrangement joins TRBV4-2 to TRBJ1-1, with a tentative D call TRBD1 (5 bases). CDR1 and CDR2 (germline): LGHNA, YNFKEQ. The length of the CDR3 is 17 residues. V was trimmed by 3 bases and J by 4 bases, leaving 21 bases between them.

In this sample, this clone turned up a few times. This chain connects TRBV18 to TRBJ2-7; 8 positions match TRBD1. This CDR3 has 13 residues. The V and J ends lost 6 bases and 5 bases, in that order; junction bases with no gene match: 6. Germline CDR1 and CDR2: KGHSH and LQKENI. The CDR3 region has the DNA TGTGCCAGCTCCCCGCAGGGGGCCCACGAGCAGTACTTC. The encoded protein is CASSPQGAHEQYF. The whole variable domain, filled in from reference TRBV18 and TRBJ2-7, reads NAGVMQNPRHLVRRRGQEARLRCSPMKGHSHVYWYRQLPEEGLKFMVYLQKENIIDESGMPKERFSAEFPKEGPSILRIQQVVRGDSAAYFCASSPQGAHEQYFGPGTRLTVT.

The sample holds one count of this clone. At one end the junction does not follow the germline gene, possibly because of a read error. The chain carries TRBV7-9 and TRBJ2-1; D is possibly TRBD2 (6 bases). Germline loops: CDR1 SEHNR, CDR2 FQNEAQ (reference sequence). This CDR3 is 13 amino acids long. In nucleotides, the CDR3 is TGTGCCAGCAGCCTAGCCGTTTGGGAGGAGGAGTTCTTC. Translated: CASSLAVWEEEFF. Complete variable domain (other parts from reference TRBV7-9 and TRBJ2-1): DTGVSQNPRHKITKRGQNVTFRCDPISEHNRLYWYRQTLGQGPEFLTYFQNEAQLEKSRLLSDRFSAERPKGSFSTLEIQRTEQGDSAMYLCASSLAVWEEEFFGPGTRLTVL.

This clone was found a few times. The same CDR3 is also encoded by other DNA sequences in this sample. This chain joins TRBV7-9 and TRBJ2-3; 9 bases map to TRBD2. Per the germline V gene, CDR1 is SEHNR and CDR2 is FQNEAQ (reference sequence). The CDR3 has 15 amino acids. The ends lost 2 bases at V and 0 bases at J; junction bases unmatched: 0. The CDR3, as DNA: TGTGCCAGCAGCTTAACTAGCGGGAGCACAGATACGCAGTATTTT. Protein: CASSLTSGSTDTQYF.

This clone was recorded many times. The chain joins TRBV25-1 to TRBJ2-2; possible D gene TRBD2, 6 bases. This CDR3 comprises 15 residues. With 3 bases removed from V and 4 bases from J, the gap between germline ends came to 12 bases. Looked up from germline, CDR1 is MGHDK and CDR2 is SYGVNS. The CDR3 here is CASSDSPGATGELFF. For the CDR3, the DNA is TGTGCCAGCAGTGATTCTCCGGGAGCCACCGGGGAGCTGTTTTTT.

The chain uses TRBV10-1 and TRBJ2-7; 7 nucleotides line up with TRBD1. CDR3 length: 18 residues. With V trimmed by 0 bases and J by 5 bases, 16 bases remained unmatched. Germline assignment: CDR1 WNHNN and CDR2 SYGVQD (reference sequence). CDR3 nucleotide sequence: TGCGCCAGCAGTGAGTCGTGGGACAGCGTGACTTTGAAGAACGAGCAGTACTTC. This encodes CASSESWDSVTLKNEQYF.

The CDR3, as DNA: TGTGCCTGGAAAATCGGAAGACAGGTTCAGGCCAACGTCCTGACTTTC. Translating gives CAWKIGRQVQANVLTF. V is TRBV30 and J is TRBJ2-6, with D possibly being TRBD1 (6 bases). Germline assignment: CDR1 GTSNPN and CDR2 SVGIG (reference sequence). Trimming removed 4 bases from V and 6 bases from J, with 19 bases in between. The CDR3 has 16 residues.

This chain connects TRBV7-9 to TRBJ2-2; a weak D match, TRBD1 (5 bases). The CDR3 is 16 residues long. Trimming left V 5 bases short and J 0 bases short, with 13 bases between. Germline-derived CDR1 and CDR2 are SEHNR and FQNEAQ (reference sequence). The CDR3 DNA sequence: TGTGCCAGCAGCCCGTCGACAGCCGCGAACACCGGGGAGCTGTTTTTT. Translating gives CASSPSTAANTGELFF.

The chain is built from TRBV30 and TRBJ1-2; no reliable D call. The CDR3 runs to 14 residues. Germline CDR1 GTSNPN, CDR2 SVGIG (reference sequence). V lost 0 bases and J lost 4, with 12 bases in between. The CDR3 here is CAWSVLRVGYGYTF. The CDR3 nucleotides are TGTGCCTGGAGTGTACTTCGGGTGGGCTATGGCTACACCTTC.

The chain couples TRBV10-2 to TRBJ2-2, with TRBD2 matching over 7 bases. Germline V lookup: CDR1 WSHSY, CDR2 SAAADI. This CDR3 has 13 amino acids. Trimming at V came to 10 bases and at J to 1 base, leaving 3 bases not matched to a gene. CDR3 in DNA: TGCGCCACCCAGCGGGAGAACACCGGGGAGCTGTTTTTT. It is translated as CATQRENTGELFF.

CDR3 residues: CASSLTRTGIIEQYF. The CDR3, as DNA: TGTGCCAGCAGCTTAACCCGGACAGGGATTATCGAGCAGTACTTC. This sequence joins TRBV5-5 and TRBJ2-7; 8 bases align to TRBD1. Germline CDR1 is SGHKS and CDR2 is YYEKEE (reference sequence). This CDR3 has 15 residues. V dropped 2 bases and J dropped 6; count of bases not matched to a gene: 10. Looking up the rest from reference TRBV5-5 and TRBJ2-7 gives the full variable domain: DAGVTQSPTHLIKTRGQQVTLRCSPISGHKSVSWYQQVLGQGPQFIFQYYEKEERGRGNFPDRFSARQFPNYSSELNVNALLLGDSALYLCASSLTRTGIIEQYFGPGTRLTVT.

This chain joins TRBV5-4 and TRBJ2-3; TRBD1 matches 10 bases. The CDR3 loop spans 16 amino acids. V shed 3 bases and J 7 bases; nucleotides not matched to a gene: 11. CDR1 is SGHNT and CDR2 is YYREEE in the germline V gene (reference sequence). CDR3 region: CASSSWDRGLGNTQYF. Here the CDR3 DNA reads TGTGCCAGCAGCTCCTGGGACAGGGGTCTGGGGAATACGCAGTATTTT.

The gene calls are TRBV2 and TRBJ2-7, with D hard to call. Germline lookup yields CDR1 SNHLY and CDR2 FYNNEI. The CDR3 covers 11 residues. Deletions cut 6 bases from V and 1 base from J, with 4 bases between. The chain's CDR3 is CASSTSYEQYF. In DNA, the CDR3 is TGTGCCAGCAGCACTTCCTACGAGCAGTACTTC.

The CDR3 spells CASSSGTDIEAFF. Written as DNA, the CDR3 is TGTGCCAGCAGTTCAGGGACAGACATTGAAGCTTTCTTT. The chain uses TRBV27 and TRBJ1-1; TRBD1 agrees at 7 bases. Germline V gene lookup returns CDR1 MNHEY and CDR2 SMNVEV (reference sequence). V lost 4 bases and J lost 7; bases outside the gene matches: 6. The CDR3 runs to 13 residues.

The chain links TRBV6-5 to TRBJ1-5, with 7 bases identical to TRBD1. The CDR3 runs to 15 residues. Germline values: CDR1 MNHEY, CDR2 SVGAGI. J gave up 2 bases and V 6 bases, and 7 bases lay outside the gene matches. DNA of the CDR3: TGTGCCAGCAGGTCATTAACAGGGGGCAATCAGCCCCAGCATTTT. It codes for CASRSLTGGNQPQHF.

The CDR3 sequence is CSAQGAGGYTF. The CDR3 DNA follows: TGCAGCGCCCAGGGGGCTGGTGGCTACACCTTC. The chain uses TRBV29-1 and TRBJ1-2; TRBD1 matches at 8 bases. CDR3 size: 11 residues. Germline lookup yields CDR1 SQVTM and CDR2 ANQGSEA. With V trimmed by 7 bases and J by 7 bases, 5 bases remained unmatched.

The chain links TRBV18 to TRBJ2-6; D may be TRBD1 (6 bases). This CDR3 region has 17 residues. The V and J ends lost 2 bases and 0 bases respectively, with 11 bases between them. Germline V gene data show CDR1 as KGHSH and CDR2 as LQKENI. In DNA form, the CDR3 reads TGTGCCAGCTCACCAAGGGGGTTAGACTCTGGGGCCAACGTCCTGACTTTC. Protein product: CASSPRGLDSGANVLTF.

This clone was seen a single time. The chain carries TRBV4-2 and TRBJ2-7; 7 bases line up with TRBD1. Germline V gives CDR1 LGHNA, CDR2 YNFKEQ. This CDR3 contains 14 residues. The trim removed 1 base at V and 5 bases at J, leaving 5 bases unmatched. The CDR3 loop reads CASSQVIGGNEQYF. In DNA form, the CDR3 reads TGTGCCAGCAGCCAAGTGATAGGGGGCAACGAGCAGTACTTC.

The rearrangement joins TRBV6-5 to TRBJ2-7; TRBD2 matches at 7 bases. Trimming at V came to 8 bases and at J to 3 bases, leaving 10 bases not matched to a gene. The CDR3 spans 14 residues. The germline gives CDR1 MNHEY, CDR2 SVGAGI. The CDR3 DNA sequence: TGTGCCAGCGGCCTTGCTGGCGGGGGCTACGAGCAGTACTTC. It encodes CASGLAGGGYEQYF.

The J gene is TRBJ2-1, the V gene TRBV18; D may be TRBD1 (6 bases). CDR3 length: 17 amino acids. CDR1 is KGHSH and CDR2 is LQKENI in the germline V gene. Trimming removed 4 bases at V and 0 bases at J, with 16 bases between. CDR3 nucleotide sequence: TGTGCCAGCTCACGGGGTCAGGGGCCCGGCTCCTACAATGAGCAGTTCTTC. Its translation is CASSRGQGPGSYNEQFF. Complete variable domain (other parts from reference TRBV18 and TRBJ2-1): NAGVMQNPRHLVRRRGQEARLRCSPMKGHSHVYWYRQLPEEGLKFMVYLQKENIIDESGMPKERFSAEFPKEGPSILRIQQVVRGDSAAYFCASSRGQGPGSYNEQFFGPGTRLTVL.

V usage is TRBV3-1 (or the pseudogene TRBV3-2) and J usage is TRBJ2-1; a possible D gene is TRBD1 (6 bases). The CDR3 has 16 amino acids. V lost 5 bases, J lost 8 bases, and 22 bases lay in between. Per germline, CDR1 LGHDT and CDR2 YNNKEL (reference sequence). The CDR3 region has the DNA TGTGCCAGCAGCAAAATTCGGGACACGATCGGGGATGAGCAGTTCTTC. Translated, it gives CASSKIRDTIGDEQFF.

V gene TRBV9 combines with J gene TRBJ2-2, with 14 positions matching TRBD2. Germline lookup yields CDR1 SGDLS and CDR2 YYNGEE. The CDR3 length is 17 residues. The V segment lost 3 bases and the J segment 2 bases; nucleotides outside the gene matches: 3. CDR3 loop: CASSATSGGANTGELFF. The DNA for the CDR3 is TGTGCCAGCAGCGCGACTAGCGGGGGGGCCAACACCGGGGAGCTGTTTTTT.

This clone appeared a few times. The J gene is TRBJ1-1, the V gene TRBV4-1; 7 bases line up with TRBD1. CDR1 is MGHRA and CDR2 is YSYEKL in the germline V gene. This CDR3 region has 15 residues. V lost 2 bases and J lost 6; bases outside the gene matches: 9. The CDR3 loop reads CASSQQGQGGPEAFF. The CDR3 nucleotides read TGCGCCAGCAGCCAACAGGGGCAGGGGGGTCCTGAAGCTTTCTTT.

The rearrangement uses TRBV6-5 and TRBJ2-2; 8 bases map to TRBD1. This CDR3 contains 13 residues. J gave up 7 bases and V 4 bases, and 2 bases lay outside the gene matches. CDR1 MNHEY and CDR2 SVGAGI come from the germline V gene. This CDR3 reads CASSWTGIGELFF. DNA of the CDR3: TGTGCCAGCAGTTGGACAGGGATCGGGGAGCTGTTTTTT.

The rearrangement joins TRBV5-5 to TRBJ1-5, with TRBD1 matching over 10 bases. The V gene end was trimmed by 0 bases and the J gene end by 0 bases; junction bases not matched to a gene: 9. The germline V gene encodes CDR1 SGHKS and CDR2 YYEKEE (reference sequence). This CDR3 has 19 residues. The CDR3 DNA is TGTGCCAGCAGCTTGGGCCCGGGACAGGGGAAATATAGCAATCAGCCCCAGCATTTT. It is translated as CASSLGPGQGKYSNQPQHF. The full variable domain, in which reference TRBV5-5 and TRBJ1-5 provide the parts outside the CDR3, is DAGVTQSPTHLIKTRGQQVTLRCSPISGHKSVSWYQQVLGQGPQFIFQYYEKEERGRGNFPDRFSARQFPNYSSELNVNALLLGDSALYLCASSLGPGQGKYSNQPQHFGDGTRLSIL.